This entry lists 17 T cell receptor beta chains sequenced from one sample in a study of CD8 T cells in Susac syndrome. The RNA input was roughly 0.45 to 1 ug, and it was reverse transcribed with random hexamers. TCRdb re-analysed the immunoSEQ multiplex PCR reads in MiXCR, keeping a single row per CDR3 protein. This repertoire shows some 300,000 distinct CDR3 sequences, approximately 85% found once; its top ten account for roughly 0.21%. Sequenced input: CD8+ T cells from PBMCs. Source of these receptors: a human donor with multiple sclerosis.

The rearrangement uses TRBV7-9 and TRBJ2-2; 12 positions match TRBD1. Per germline, CDR1 SEHNR and CDR2 FQNEAQ (reference sequence). The CDR3 is made up of 17 amino acids. The trim removed 5 bases at V and 5 bases at J, leaving 9 bases unmatched. CDR3 coding DNA: TGTGCCAGCAGCCTTCCCAGGGACAGGGGGCGAACCGGGGAGCTGTTTTTT. Its translation: CASSLPRDRGRTGELFF. Complete variable domain (other parts from reference TRBV7-9 and TRBJ2-2): DTGVSQNPRHKITKRGQNVTFRCDPISEHNRLYWYRQTLGQGPEFLTYFQNEAQLEKSRLLSDRFSAERPKGSFSTLEIQRTEQGDSAMYLCASSLPRDRGRTGELFFGEGSRLTVL.

This rearrangement joins TRBV11-2 to TRBJ1-5; D call uncertain. Trimming cost V 3 bases and J 5 bases, with 14 bases left between them. Germline V gene sequence: CDR1 SGHAT, CDR2 FQNNGV. This CDR3 is 15 amino acids long. The CDR3 DNA reads as TGTGCCAGCAGCTTCATCGGAGGTTGTTATCAGCCCCAGCATTTT. Its translation is CASSFIGGCYQPQHF.

This clonotype showed up just a few times. The chain joins TRBV11-2 to TRBJ1-5, with TRBD1 as a possible D gene (5 bases). V was trimmed by 5 bases and J by 2 bases, leaving 16 bases between them. Germline V gene data show CDR1 as SGHAT and CDR2 as FQNNGV. CDR3 length equals 16 residues. The CDR3 DNA reads TGTGCCAGCAGCCAGCACGGGGGGGATGGCAATCAGCCCCAGCATTTT. Translated, it gives CASSQHGGDGNQPQHF.

The rearrangement links TRBV28 to TRBJ2-1, with D possibly TRBD2 on 6 matching bases. The germline V gene encodes CDR1 MDHEN and CDR2 SYDVKM. The CDR3 has 16 amino acids. The germline V and J ends were trimmed by 1 base and 2 bases, with 12 bases remaining between them. CDR3 nucleotide sequence: TGTGCCAGCAGTTTATCCGGGAGAAGGCCCTACAATGAGCAGTTCTTC. Protein sequence: CASSLSGRRPYNEQFF.

The rearrangement joins TRBV4-1 to TRBJ2-2, with TRBD2 matching 9 bases. The CDR3 length is 15 residues. The V and J ends lost 2 bases and 4 bases, in that order; junction bases with no gene match: 2. Germline-derived CDR1 and CDR2 are MGHRA and YSYEKL. In DNA form, the CDR3 reads TGCGCCAGCAGCCAACTAGCGGGGCTCACCGGGGAGCTGTTTTTT. Amino acid sequence: CASSQLAGLTGELFF.

The rearrangement uses TRBV4-2 and TRBJ1-5, with 9 bases fitting TRBD1. The CDR3 contains 16 residues. V lost 1 base, J lost 7 bases, and 8 bases stayed unmatched. Per the germline V gene, CDR1 is LGHNA and CDR2 is YNFKEQ. The CDR3 DNA sequence: TGTGCCAGCAGCCAAGGCCGGACAGGGGTGGAACAGCCCCAGCATTTT. Its translation: CASSQGRTGVEQPQHF.

The V gene is TRBV7-8, the J gene TRBJ2-1; D is uncertain. The CDR3 consists of 17 residues. V lost 8 bases and J 0 bases, leaving 20 bases between the germline ends. CDR1 SGHVS and CDR2 FQNEAQ come from the germline V gene. The CDR3 protein is CASRPRPKMGSYNEQFF. The DNA for the CDR3 is TGTGCCAGCCGCCCCCGGCCGAAAATGGGCTCCTACAATGAGCAGTTCTTC. Looking up the rest from reference TRBV7-8 and TRBJ2-1 gives the full variable domain: GAGVSQSPRYKVAKRGQDVALRCDPISGHVSLFWYQQALGQGPEFLTYFQNEAQLDKSGLPSDRFFAERPEGSVSTLKIQRTQQEDSAVYLCASRPRPKMGSYNEQFFGPGTRLTVL.

This clonotype showed up just a few times. The V call is TRBV4-1, the J call TRBJ2-7; 7 bases align to TRBD1. CDR1 and CDR2 (germline): MGHRA, YSYEKL. Trimming at V came to 0 bases and at J to 3 bases, leaving 5 bases not matched to a gene. This CDR3 has 15 amino acids. The CDR3 reads CASSQDRDRVYEQYF. CDR3 bases: TGCGCCAGCAGCCAAGACCGGGACAGAGTCTACGAGCAGTACTTC.

This chain connects TRBV30 to TRBJ2-7; possibly TRBD1 or TRBD2 for D (5 bases each). With 4 bases removed from V and 0 bases from J, the gap between germline ends came to 16 bases. Germline-derived CDR1 and CDR2 are GTSNPN and SVGIG (reference sequence). The CDR3 consists of 15 residues. CDR3 residues: CAWTTTGTDSYEQYF. CDR3 nucleotide sequence: TGTGCCTGGACCACCACCGGGACGGACTCCTACGAGCAGTACTTC.

The chain has TRBV27 and TRBJ1-1; the D gene is possibly TRBD1 (6 bases). The CDR3 covers 12 residues. Trimming removed 5 bases from V and 6 bases from J, with 10 bases in between. Germline CDR1 reads MNHEY; CDR2 reads SMNVEV (reference sequence). CDR3 region: CASSPGHSEAFF. The CDR3 DNA follows: TGTGCCAGCAGTCCGGGACATTCTGAAGCTTTCTTT.

This clonotype was seen more than once but under ten times. This sequence joins TRBV12-3 or TRBV12-4 and TRBJ2-3; D remains unclear. This CDR3 spans 14 amino acids. The ends were cut back, 5 bases at V and 2 bases at J, with 11 bases in the middle. This CDR3 reads CASSLDGFTDTQYF. The CDR3 DNA is TGTGCCAGCAGTCTGGACGGATTCACAGATACGCAGTATTTT.

The chain recombines TRBV24-1 with TRBJ2-1; no firm D call. There are 12 residues in the CDR3. Trimming cost V 10 bases and J 6 bases, with 12 bases left between them. CDR1 and CDR2 from the germline V gene are KGHDR and SFDVKD. CDR3 region: CATTGPGNEQFF. In nucleotides, the CDR3 is TGTGCCACTACCGGGCCAGGCAATGAGCAGTTCTTC.

This chain uses TRBV11-2 with TRBJ2-2, with TRBD2 matching 8 bases. J lost 2 bases, V lost 2 bases, and 16 bases had no gene match. Germline assignment: CDR1 SGHAT and CDR2 FQNNGV. This CDR3 comprises 20 residues. CDR3 sequence: CASSLFPPGLGYPNTGELFF. The CDR3 bases are TGTGCCAGCAGCTTATTCCCACCGGGACTAGGATACCCTAACACCGGGGAGCTGTTTTTT.

The V call is TRBV12-3 or TRBV12-4, the J call TRBJ2-1; 16 bases match TRBD2. The junction had 2 bases not matched to a gene; V was cut back by 0 bases and J by 9 bases. The CDR3 is 16 residues long. In nucleotides, the CDR3 is TGTGCCAGCAGTTTAGCGGGACTAGCGGGAGGGGTTGAGCAGTTCTTC. The encoded protein is CASSLAGLAGGVEQFF.

This chain joins TRBV5-1 and TRBJ2-7; TRBD1 aligns across 10 bases. CDR1 is SGHRS, CDR2 YFSETQ, per germline. V was clipped by 4 bases and J by 4 bases; unmatched bases: 5. The CDR3 is 14 residues long. The CDR3 sequence: CASSGGQGRYEQYF. The CDR3, as DNA: TGCGCCAGCAGCGGGGGACAGGGGAGGTACGAGCAGTACTTC.

The genes are TRBV9 and TRBJ2-2; the D gene is possibly TRBD1 (5 bases). V dropped 4 bases and J dropped 7 bases, with 14 bases sitting between them. CDR3 length: 14 residues. Germline-derived CDR1 and CDR2 are SGDLS and YYNGEE. The CDR3 here is CASSPQGMLGELFF. The CDR3 DNA follows: TGTGCCAGCAGCCCTCAGGGTATGCTCGGGGAGCTGTTTTTT. Full variable domain (rest looked up from reference TRBV9 and TRBJ2-2): DSGVTQTPKHLITATGQRVTLRCSPRSGDLSVYWYQQSLDQGLQFLIQYYNGEERAKGNILERFSAQQFPDLHSELNLSSLELGDSALYFCASSPQGMLGELFFGEGSRLTVL.

The CDR3 spells CATSDLLAGGRFF. Here the CDR3 DNA reads TGTGCCACCAGTGATTTATTAGCGGGAGGCAGGTTCTTC. The rearrangement links TRBV24-1 to TRBJ2-1; 10 nucleotides match TRBD2. CDR3 length: 13 residues. The trim removed 1 base at V and 15 bases at J, leaving 5 bases unmatched. Germline CDR1 reads KGHDR; CDR2 reads SFDVKD.